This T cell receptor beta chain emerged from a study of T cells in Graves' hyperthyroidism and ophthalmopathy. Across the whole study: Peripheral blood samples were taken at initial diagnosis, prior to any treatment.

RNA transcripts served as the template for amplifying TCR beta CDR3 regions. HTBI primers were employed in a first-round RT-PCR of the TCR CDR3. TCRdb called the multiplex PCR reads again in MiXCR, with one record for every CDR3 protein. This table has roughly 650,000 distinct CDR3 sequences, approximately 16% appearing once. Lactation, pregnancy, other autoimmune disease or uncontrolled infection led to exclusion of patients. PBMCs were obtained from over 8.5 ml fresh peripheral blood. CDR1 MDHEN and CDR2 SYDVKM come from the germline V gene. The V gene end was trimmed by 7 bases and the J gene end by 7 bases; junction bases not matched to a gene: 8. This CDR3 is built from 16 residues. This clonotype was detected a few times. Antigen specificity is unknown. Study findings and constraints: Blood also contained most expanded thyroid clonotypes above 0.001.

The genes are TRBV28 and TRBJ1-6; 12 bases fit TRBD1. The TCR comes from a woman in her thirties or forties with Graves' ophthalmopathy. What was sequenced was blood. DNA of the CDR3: TGTGCCAGCATTTCCGGGACAGGGGGCCGGAATTCACCCCTCCACTTT. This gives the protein CASISGTGGRNSPLHF.